This TCR beta chain was sequenced during a study of blood T cell repertoires in COVID-19. Study-wide context: Collection of acute and convalescent COVID-19 samples took place in the United States, Italy and Spain.

Seattle-derived patients entered the study during active infection and were followed longitudinally. V lost 4 bases and J lost 2; bases outside the gene matches: 5. Germline V gene sequence: CDR1 LNHDA, CDR2 SQIVND (reference sequence). The CDR3 runs to 16 residues. The assay was immunoSEQ multiplex PCR, and TCRdb's table has in-frame clones only and misses some. This sample yields around 110,000 clones, of which over 60% are seen a single time; about 6.3% belongs to the top ten. Sequenced input: peripheral blood. This chain connects TRBV19 to TRBJ2-3; 11 nucleotides match TRBD2. This receptor was identified in an elderly man with COVID-19, enrolled during active disease. This CDR3 is CASSSPSGRPTDTQYF. CDR3 bases: TGTGCCAGTAGTAGCCCTAGCGGGAGGCCCACAGATACGCAGTATTTT.